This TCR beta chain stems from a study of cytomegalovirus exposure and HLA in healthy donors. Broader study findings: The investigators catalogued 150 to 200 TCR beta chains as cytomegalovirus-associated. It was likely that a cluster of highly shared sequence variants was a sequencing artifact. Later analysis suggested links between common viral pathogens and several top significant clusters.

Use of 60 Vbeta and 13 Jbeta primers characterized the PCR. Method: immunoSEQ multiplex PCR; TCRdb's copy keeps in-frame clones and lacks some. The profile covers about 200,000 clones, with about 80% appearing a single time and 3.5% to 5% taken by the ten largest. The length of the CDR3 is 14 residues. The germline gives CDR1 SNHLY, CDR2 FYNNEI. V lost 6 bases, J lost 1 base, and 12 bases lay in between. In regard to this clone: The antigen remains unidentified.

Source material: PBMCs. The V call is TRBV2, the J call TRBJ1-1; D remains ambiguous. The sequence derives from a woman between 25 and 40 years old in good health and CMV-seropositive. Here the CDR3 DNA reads TGTGCCAGCAGGCCAGATGGTGGGAACACTGAAGCTTTCTTT. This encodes CASRPDGGNTEAFF.